The source of this T cell receptor beta chain is a study of CD8+CD57+ T cells in acquired aplastic anemia. Study summary: Sorted CD4+ and CD8+ cells yielded about 2.9 ug of DNA on average.

Template material for TCR beta VDJ and CDR3 profiling consisted of genomic DNA. TCRdb processed the reads anew with MiXCR; each CDR3 protein has one entry. The sample consists of some 120,000 distinct CDR3 sequences, more than 40% of them appearing once. With V trimmed by 5 bases and J by 0 bases, 4 bases remained unmatched. The V gene's germline CDR1 is SNHLY and CDR2 FYNNEI. This CDR3 contains 15 residues. The specimen sequenced was sorted CD4+, CD8+, or CD8+CD57+ T cells (not recorded which) from PBMCs. The chain is built from TRBV2 and TRBJ2-5; TRBD2 matches 9 bases. The sequence was obtained from a human donor in good health, serving as a control. As DNA, the CDR3 is TGTGCCAGCAGTCTAGCGGGGCGAAACCAAGAGACCCAGTACTTC. Translating gives CASSLAGRNQETQYF.